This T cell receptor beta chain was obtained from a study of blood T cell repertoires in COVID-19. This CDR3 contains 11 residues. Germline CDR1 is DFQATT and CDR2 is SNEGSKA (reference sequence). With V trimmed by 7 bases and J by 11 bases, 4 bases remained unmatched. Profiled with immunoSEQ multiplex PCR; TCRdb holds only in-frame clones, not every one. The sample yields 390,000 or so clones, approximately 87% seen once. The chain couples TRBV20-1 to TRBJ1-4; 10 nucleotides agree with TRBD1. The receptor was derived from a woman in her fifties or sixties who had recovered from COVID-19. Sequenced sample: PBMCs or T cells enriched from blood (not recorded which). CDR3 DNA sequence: TGCAGTGTTGACAGGGGGCCCAAACTGTTTTTT. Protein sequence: CSVDRGPKLFF.